Each of the 24 T cell receptor beta chains below was sequenced from the same sample in a study of early T cells in non-severe SARS-CoV-2 infection. TCRdb analysed the 5' RACE reads with MiXCR anew, one entry per CDR3 protein. Counted here are under 140,000 distinct CDR3 sequences, roughly 12% occurring once; the ten biggest clones make up about 4%. Sequenced material: whole blood, taken at baseline. All receptors come from an adult who was a healthcare worker with PCR-confirmed SARS-CoV-2 infection or an uninfected control (not recorded which).

There are many counts of this clonotype. This chain links TRBV20-1 with TRBJ1-1; TRBD1 is a possible D gene (5 bases). Germline-derived CDR1 and CDR2 are DFQATT and SNEGSKA (reference sequence). Trimming removed 3 bases at V and 9 bases at J, with 8 bases between. The CDR3 loop spans 10 amino acids. The CDR3 protein is CSARGGKAFF. The CDR3, as DNA: TGCAGTGCTAGGGGGGGGAAAGCTTTCTTT.

This clonotype was counted only a few times. Here the CDR3 reads CASSVKSGTSGRNEQFF. The CDR3 coding sequence is TGTGCCAGCAGCGTAAAGTCAGGGACTAGCGGGAGGAATGAGCAGTTCTTC. V gene TRBV9 combines with J gene TRBJ2-1; 15 nucleotides align to TRBD2. V shed 1 base, J shed 7 bases, and the junction held 6 bases outside the gene matches. The CDR3 runs 17 residues. CDR1 is SGDLS and CDR2 is YYNGEE in the germline V gene.

In DNA, the CDR3 is TGTGCCACCAGTGATTCTCAGGGTACGAGGAATCAGCCCCAGCATTTT. Protein: CATSDSQGTRNQPQHF. The chain recombines TRBV24-1 with TRBJ1-5, with a weak D call TRBD1 (5 bases). The ends were cut back, 2 bases at V and 4 bases at J, with 14 bases in the middle. From germline, CDR1 is KGHDR and CDR2 SFDVKD. This CDR3 has 16 amino acids.

The chain joins TRBV18 to TRBJ2-2; perhaps TRBD2 as D (6 bases). The CDR3 sequence is 15 residues long. Trimming took 6 bases from V and 1 from J, leaving 12 bases between them. The germline V gene has CDR1 KGHSH and CDR2 LQKENI. This CDR3 is CASSTGTENTGELFF. CDR3 nucleotides: TGTGCCAGCTCGACCGGGACTGAGAACACCGGGGAGCTGTTTTTT. The full variable domain, its missing parts supplied by reference TRBV18 and TRBJ2-2, is NAGVMQNPRHLVRRRGQEARLRCSPMKGHSHVYWYRQLPEEGLKFMVYLQKENIIDESGMPKERFSAEFPKEGPSILRIQQVVRGDSAAYFCASSTGTENTGELFFGEGSRLTVL.

The chain links TRBV5-6 to TRBJ2-1; D remains ambiguous. Germline V CDR1 and CDR2: SGHDT, YYEEEE. This CDR3 has 13 amino acids. V was trimmed by 3 bases and J by 5 bases, leaving 9 bases between them. The CDR3 bases are TGTGCCAGCAGCTCGGACCTGAACAATGAGCAGTTCTTC. This gives the protein CASSSDLNNEQFF.

The chain couples TRBV6-1 to TRBJ2-3; D gene uncertain. V was clipped by 4 bases and J by 2 bases, with 10 bases between them. CDR3 length equals 14 residues. Germline V gene sequence: CDR1 MNHNS, CDR2 SASEGT. Here the CDR3 DNA reads TGTGCCAGCAGTGGACTCTCCTTCACAGATACGCAGTATTTT. Translating gives CASSGLSFTDTQYF.

The V call is TRBV7-3, the J call TRBJ1-2; weak D call: TRBD1 (6 bases). The ends were cut back, 1 base at V and 7 bases at J, with 10 bases in the middle. This CDR3 region has 13 residues. Germline-derived CDR1 and CDR2 are SGHTA and FQGTGA. CDR3 bases: TGTGCCAGCAGCTTAATCGGAGGGGGTGGCTACACCTTC. This codes for CASSLIGGGGYTF.

The chain is built from TRBV7-6 and TRBJ2-2; possible D gene TRBD1, 7 bases. This CDR3 region has 15 residues. Germline CDR1 SGHVS, CDR2 FNYEAQ. V was trimmed by 5 bases and J by 4 bases, leaving 14 bases between them. The CDR3 DNA follows: TGTGCCAGCAGCCCAGGGGGGCCGAGCACCGGGGAGCTGTTTTTT. It encodes CASSPGGPSTGELFF.

This chain joins TRBV12-3 or TRBV12-4 and TRBJ2-7, with D tentatively TRBD1 or TRBD2 (7 bases each). This CDR3 spans 14 amino acids. Trimming cost V 4 bases and J 0 bases, with 10 bases left between them. The CDR3, as DNA: TGTGCCAGCAGTTCAGGGGGGGGCTCCTACGAGCAGTACTTC. This sequence encodes CASSSGGGSYEQYF.

This clonotype was detected ten times or more. This sequence joins TRBV20-1 and TRBJ2-1; 11 bases align to TRBD2. V trimming: 3 bases; J trimming: 5 bases; junction bases outside the gene matches: 3. CDR3 length: 14 residues. Germline V lookup: CDR1 DFQATT, CDR2 SNEGSKA (reference sequence). The CDR3 reads CSARASGRHNEQFF. The CDR3 DNA reads as TGCAGTGCTAGGGCTAGCGGGAGGCACAATGAGCAGTTCTTC.

The chain uses TRBV20-1 and TRBJ1-3; 10 bases line up with TRBD1. CDR3 size: 17 residues. V lost 2 bases and J lost 3; bases outside the gene matches: 10. Per germline, CDR1 DFQATT and CDR2 SNEGSKA (reference sequence). As DNA, the CDR3 is TGCAGTGCTAGAACCGGGACAGGGGACTTTCGTGGAAACACCATATATTTT. Protein product: CSARTGTGDFRGNTIYF.

This clonotype has just a few counts. This chain connects TRBV28 to TRBJ2-7; 9 bases align to TRBD1. J was trimmed by 2 bases and V by 2 bases; bases with no gene match: 7. This CDR3 has 16 residues. Germline-derived CDR1 and CDR2 are MDHEN and SYDVKM. CDR3 in DNA: TGTGCCAGCAGTTTACCTTCCGGGACAGGGACCTACGAGCAGTACTTC. Its translation is CASSLPSGTGTYEQYF. The full variable domain, with the rest looked up from reference TRBV28 and TRBJ2-7, is DVKVTQSSRYLVKRTGEKVFLECVQDMDHENMFWYRQDPGLGLRLIYFSYDVKMKEKGDIPEGYSVSREKKERFSLILESASTNQTSMYLCASSLPSGTGTYEQYFGPGTRLTVT.

This clonotype was seen repeatedly, ten times or more. The chain carries TRBV29-1 and TRBJ1-1; unclear D gene. Germline V gene data show CDR1 as SQVTM and CDR2 as ANQGSEA. This CDR3 comprises 10 residues. The V and J ends lost 7 bases and 6 bases respectively, with 9 bases between them. CDR3 DNA sequence: TGCAGCGGCAGGTGGGCTGAAGCTTTCTTT. It is translated as CSGRWAEAFF.

The chain employs TRBV5-5 and TRBJ1-5, with TRBD1 as a possible D gene (5 bases). This CDR3 is 18 amino acids long. The V gene lost 4 bases and the J gene lost 2 bases, with 22 bases spanning the gap. Germline CDR1 SGHKS, CDR2 YYEKEE (reference sequence). In DNA form, the CDR3 reads TGTGCCAGCAGCCCGGGACGGTTTTCTATCGAGGGCAATCAGCCCCAGCATTTT. Amino acids: CASSPGRFSIEGNQPQHF.

This clonotype was detected ten times or more. V usage is TRBV5-1 and J usage is TRBJ1-5; D is undetermined. The CDR3 is 17 residues long. Germline CDR1 reads SGHRS; CDR2 reads YFSETQ. Trimming took off 4 bases at V and 2 bases at J, with 19 bases between the two ends. CDR3 bases: TGCGCCAGCAGCCCCGGTTGGCAGGCTCAAGGCAATCAGCCCCAGCATTTT. Translated, it gives CASSPGWQAQGNQPQHF.

The chain joins TRBV18 to TRBJ2-7; 12 bases agree with TRBD2. Trimming took 5 bases from V and 1 from J; bases not matched to a gene: 3. The CDR3 is 15 residues long. Germline values: CDR1 KGHSH, CDR2 LQKENI. This CDR3 is CASSTTSGGSYEQYF. The DNA for the CDR3 is TGTGCCAGCTCAACCACTAGCGGGGGGTCCTACGAGCAGTACTTC.

The sample holds a few counts of this clonotype. The V call is TRBV24-1, the J call TRBJ2-2; D is ambiguous. V gave up 4 bases and J gave up 4 bases, with 12 bases separating them. Germline V gene data show CDR1 as KGHDR and CDR2 as SFDVKD. The CDR3 runs 15 residues. In nucleotides, the CDR3 is TGTGCCACCAGTGACCCCGGACCTGTCACCGGGGAGCTGTTTTTT. This codes for CATSDPGPVTGELFF.

About this clonotype itself: Mismatch with germline at one junction end may stem from a read error. The gene calls are TRBV19 and TRBJ2-4; 9 nucleotides match TRBD1. Germline values: CDR1 LNHDA, CDR2 SQIVND (reference sequence). The CDR3 spans 17 residues. In DNA form, the CDR3 reads TGTACCAGTAGTACCACCGGGACAGGGATAGCCAAAAACATTCAGTACTTC. Translating it yields CTSSTTGTGIAKNIQYF.

This clonotype has only a few counts. V is TRBV5-1 and J is TRBJ2-2; no reliable D call. Germline V gene data show CDR1 as SGHRS and CDR2 as YFSETQ. The length of the CDR3 is 13 residues. Trimming pared 2 bases from V and 4 bases from J, leaving 6 bases between. Here the CDR3 reads CASSFKGTGELFF. CDR3 bases: TGCGCCAGCAGCTTTAAGGGCACCGGGGAGCTGTTTTTT. The entire variable domain, with the rest obtained from reference TRBV5-1 and TRBJ2-2, is as follows: KAGVTQTPRYLIKTRGQQVTLSCSPISGHRSVSWYQQTPGQGLQFLFEYFSETQRNKGNFPGRFSGRQFSNSRSEMNVSTLELGDSALYLCASSFKGTGELFFGEGSRLTVL.

The chain couples TRBV5-1 to TRBJ1-2; D remains unclear. V dropped 2 bases and J dropped 3 bases, with 8 bases sitting between them. The CDR3 runs 13 residues. Germline V gene sequence: CDR1 SGHRS, CDR2 YFSETQ. The CDR3 reads CASSFDKDYGYTF. CDR3 in DNA: TGCGCCAGCAGCTTTGACAAGGACTATGGCTACACCTTC.

The rearrangement joins TRBV5-6 to TRBJ2-7; 7 bases agree with TRBD1. Trimming cost V 5 bases and J 4 bases; bases outside gene matches: 9. Germline V gene lookup returns CDR1 SGHDT and CDR2 YYEEEE. The CDR3 has 14 amino acids. In nucleotides, the CDR3 is TGTGCCAGCAGGTTAGGGGGCCGGACGTACGAGCAGTACTTC. This codes for CASRLGGRTYEQYF.

A few counts support this clonotype. CDR3 sequence reads: CSVDVAETQYF. DNA of the CDR3: TGCAGCGTAGACGTGGCGGAGACCCAGTACTTC. This chain connects TRBV29-1 to TRBJ2-5; D gene ambiguous. Germline V gene data show CDR1 as SQVTM and CDR2 as ANQGSEA. CDR3 length equals 11 residues. Trimming removed 6 bases at V and 5 bases at J, with 10 bases between. The whole variable domain, filled in from reference TRBV29-1 and TRBJ2-5, reads SAVISQKPSRDICQRGTSLTIQCQVDSQVTMMFWYRQQPGQSLTLIATANQGSEATYESGFVIDKFPISRPNLTFSTLTVSNMSPEDSSIYLCSVDVAETQYFGPGTRLLVL.

CDR3 region: CASSLSQMNTGELFF. The CDR3 DNA follows: TGTGCCAGCAGTTTAAGTCAGATGAACACCGGGGAGCTGTTTTTT. This sequence joins TRBV12-3 or TRBV12-4 and TRBJ2-2, with D uncertain. The CDR3 runs to 15 residues. V lost 2 bases, J lost 1 base, and 8 bases lay in between.

This clonotype has a handful of counts. The CDR3 sequence: CAHSPGYGNYEQYF. The CDR3 DNA reads as TGTGCCCATTCCCCGGGGTACGGCAACTACGAGCAGTACTTC. V and J are TRBV28 and TRBJ2-7, with D possibly being TRBD2 (5 bases). The CDR3 is 14 amino acids. Trimming left V 11 bases short and J 3 bases short, with 20 bases between. Germline V gene lookup returns CDR1 MDHEN and CDR2 SYDVKM.